This is a list of T cell receptor beta chains from one sample in a study of vaccination and CD4 T cells after COVID-19. The antigens of these receptors remain unknown. TCRdb reprocessed the PCR reads via MiXCR and lists one record per CDR3 protein. The data hold 15,000 to 20,000 distinct CDR3 sequences, with 54% observed a single time. Source: CD4+ T cells from blood, cultured in vitro, taken about 7 months after SARS-CoV-2 vaccination. The receptor source for this set is a human donor who had recovered from COVID-19. Each CDR3 is given with its conserved first and last residue. D genes are given only for firm matches. Some rows have no size entry. The others give once, few or many, or a class for an expanded clone.

clone_size	v_call	d_call	j_call	cdr3_aa	cdr3_nt
-	TRBV11-1	TRBD1	TRBJ2-7	CASSDRVRYEQYF	TGTGCCAGCAGCGACAGGGTGAGGTACGAGCAGTACTTC
-	TRBV20-1	-	TRBJ1-2	CSAIIRTFYGYTF	TGCAGTGCCATCATAAGGACTTTCTATGGCTACACCTTC
-	TRBV10-2	-	TRBJ2-5	CASSPVATQETQYF	TGCGCCAGCAGCCCCGTTGCAACGCAAGAGACCCAGTACTTC
few	TRBV6-1	-	TRBJ1-1	CASTPTWGRSTEAFF	TGTGCCAGCACCCCCACCTGGGGGCGGTCCACTGAAGCTTTCTTT
once	TRBV10-3	-	TRBJ1-2	CAITEGLGEDGYTF	TGTGCCATCACCGAGGGATTGGGTGAGGATGGCTACACCTTC
-	TRBV7-2	TRBD2	TRBJ2-1	CASSFGLGDNEQFF	TGTGCCAGCAGCTTCGGACTAGGCGACAATGAGCAGTTCTTC
few	TRBV15	TRBD1	TRBJ1-2	CATSRLQDRTSGYTF	TGTGCCACCAGCAGACTCCAGGACAGGACTAGCGGCTACACCTTC
-	TRBV20-1	-	TRBJ2-7	CSARLVGQAVYEQYF	TGCAGTGCTAGGCTGGTTGGGCAGGCGGTCTACGAGCAGTACTTC
medium-sized	TRBV7-9	TRBD1	TRBJ1-1	CASSPRWWTGRTEAFF	TGTGCCAGCAGCCCGCGATGGTGGACAGGGCGAACTGAAGCTTTCTTT
-	TRBV7-9	-	TRBJ1-1	CASSSHYRENTEAFF	TGTGCCAGCAGCTCCCATTACAGGGAGAACACTGAAGCTTTCTTT
-	TRBV5-4	-	TRBJ1-6	CASSPGWGDNSPLHF	TGTGCCAGCAGCCCCGGGTGGGGGGATAATTCACCCCTCCACTTT
-	TRBV6-1	TRBD1	TRBJ1-2	CASRGRTGGGNYGYTF	TGTGCCAGCAGGGGTAGGACAGGGGGAGGTAACTATGGCTACACCTTC
-	TRBV27	TRBD1	TRBJ1-6	CASSSNYLRQGDSPLHF	TGTGCCAGCAGTTCCAACTACCTTCGACAGGGCGATTCACCCCTCCACTTT
-	TRBV20-1	TRBD2	TRBJ2-1	CSAGRVRGTRLAGQYNEQFF	TGCAGTGCTGGACGGGTCAGAGGGACCAGACTAGCGGGCCAATACAATGAGCAGTTCTTC
-	TRBV7-9	TRBD2	TRBJ2-1	CASSRGLAGNYNEQFF	TGTGCCAGCAGCCGCGGACTAGCGGGCAACTACAATGAGCAGTTCTTC
-	TRBV6-2/TRBV6-3	-	TRBJ2-7	CASSYLQGPYEQYF	TGTGCCAGCAGTTACTTGCAGGGGCCCTACGAGCAGTACTTC
-	TRBV21-1	-	TRBJ1-2	CASSLREPVNYGYTF	TGTGCCAGCAGCCTCCGGGAACCTGTGAACTATGGCTACACCTTC
-	TRBV5-4	-	TRBJ2-7	CASSRDFSSYEQYF	TGTGCCAGCAGCCGGGACTTCTCCTCCTACGAGCAGTACTTC